These 15 T cell receptor beta chains were all obtained from the same sample, sequenced in a study of cytotoxic CD8 clonotypes in ibrutinib-treated CLL (TCRdb year 2021). Receptors were amplified or captured by the immunoSEQ multiplex PCR assay. TCRdb stores this immuneACCESS table with in-frame sequences only. Part of the clones is absent; in the studies checked, under half of the shortfall reflects unresolved V genes, and no reason is known for the rest. The sample table contains approximately 350,000 clones; only one count was recorded for roughly 67% of them. The ten biggest clones cover about 6.7% of the sample. The material sequenced was PBMCs, taken after 36 months of ibrutinib treatment. These receptors were taken from a human donor with chronic lymphocytic leukemia.

The chain joins TRBV18 to TRBJ1-2, with no clear D. The germline gives CDR1 KGHSH, CDR2 LQKENI. The CDR3 has 18 amino acids. Trimming shortened V by 2 bases and J by 4 bases, and 23 bases separated the two germline ends. The CDR3 reads CASSPIGVLFVPSYGYTF. CDR3 DNA sequence: TGTGCCAGCTCACCAATTGGAGTCCTGTTTGTCCCCTCCTATGGCTACACCTTC. Full variable domain (outside the CDR3, taken from reference TRBV18 and TRBJ1-2): NAGVMQNPRHLVRRRGQEARLRCSPMKGHSHVYWYRQLPEEGLKFMVYLQKENIIDESGMPKERFSAEFPKEGPSILRIQQVVRGDSAAYFCASSPIGVLFVPSYGYTFGSGTRLTVV.

The chain is built from TRBV5-6 and TRBJ2-7, with a weak D call TRBD2 (6 bases). Trimming pared 0 bases from V and 2 bases from J, leaving 12 bases between. The CDR3 runs to 15 residues. CDR1 is SGHDT, CDR2 YYEEEE, per germline. The CDR3 sequence is CASSLEGPGAYEQYF. The CDR3 DNA is TGTGCCAGCAGCTTGGAGGGGCCGGGGGCCTACGAGCAGTACTTC.

The V call is TRBV5-1, the J call TRBJ2-7; a weak D match, TRBD2 (6 bases). Trimming shortened V by 6 bases and J by 7 bases, and 17 bases separated the two germline ends. Germline-derived CDR1 and CDR2 are SGHRS and YFSETQ. The CDR3 has 13 residues. CDR3 residues: CASTHGGKGEQYF. The DNA for the CDR3 is TGCGCCAGCACCCATGGCGGGAAGGGAGAGCAGTACTTC. The complete variable domain, with remaining parts taken from reference TRBV5-1 and TRBJ2-7, reads KAGVTQTPRYLIKTRGQQVTLSCSPISGHRSVSWYQQTPGQGLQFLFEYFSETQRNKGNFPGRFSGRQFSNSRSEMNVSTLELGDSALYLCASTHGGKGEQYFGPGTRLTVT.

CDR3 coding DNA: TGTGCCAGCCGACGGGACAGGGCTAGCGGGGAGCTGTTTTTT. This translates into CASRRDRASGELFF. The chain uses TRBV28 and TRBJ2-2; 9 positions agree with TRBD1. With 8 bases clipped from V and 7 bases from J, the junction kept 8 bases outside the gene matches. Germline assignment: CDR1 MDHEN and CDR2 SYDVKM. This CDR3 comprises 14 residues.

CDR3 amino acids: CASFLGLNQPQHF. CDR3 sequence (DNA): TGTGCCAGCTTTCTGGGATTAAATCAGCCCCAGCATTTT. The rearrangement joins TRBV28 to TRBJ1-5; D unresolved. Per the germline V gene, CDR1 is MDHEN and CDR2 is SYDVKM. CDR3 length: 13 amino acids. Trimming removed 8 bases at V and 4 bases at J, with 12 bases between.

This chain uses TRBV28 with TRBJ2-1; the D gene is possibly TRBD2 (5 bases). The germline gives CDR1 MDHEN, CDR2 SYDVKM. Trimming pared 4 bases from V and 1 base from J, leaving 11 bases between. The CDR3 has 15 residues. The CDR3, as DNA: TGTGCCAGCAGTTCAGTTAGCGCGTCCTACAATGAGCAGTTCTTC. It translates to CASSSVSASYNEQFF.

The V and J genes are TRBV7-2 and TRBJ1-6; D possibly corresponds to TRBD1 (6 bases). The V gene lost 6 bases and the J gene lost 5 bases, with 17 bases spanning the gap. The CDR3 consists of 16 residues. Germline values: CDR1 SGHTA, CDR2 FQGNSA. The CDR3 loop reads CASRPSPEGDNSPLHF. The CDR3 DNA sequence: TGTGCCAGCAGGCCGTCACCGGAGGGGGATAATTCACCCCTCCACTTT.

The chain carries TRBV10-2 and TRBJ1-4; TRBD1 is a possible D gene (6 bases). Germline assignment: CDR1 WSHSY and CDR2 SAAADI. Trimming took off 6 bases at V and 4 bases at J, with 9 bases between the two ends. CDR3 length equals 13 residues. The CDR3 DNA follows: TGCGCCAGCAGGGACAGACATAATGAAAAACTGTTTTTT. Amino acid sequence: CASRDRHNEKLFF.

The chain carries TRBV13 and TRBJ1-6, with D unresolved. Germline values: CDR1 PRHDT, CDR2 FYEKMQ (reference sequence). Trimming cost V 7 bases and J 4 bases, with 17 bases left between them. The CDR3 sequence is 16 residues long. CDR3 nucleotides: TGTGCCAGCATGGCCCACAGCCTGGAGTATAATTCACCCCTCCACTTT. Protein: CASMAHSLEYNSPLHF.

The chain recombines TRBV29-1 with TRBJ2-2; 8 nucleotides agree with TRBD1. The CDR3 length is 14 residues. V dropped 6 bases and J dropped 6; count of bases not matched to a gene: 9. Germline CDR1 reads SQVTM; CDR2 reads ANQGSEA. The DNA for the CDR3 is TGCAGCGTACAACAGGGGGGTATAGCCGGGGAGCTGTTTTTT. Protein sequence: CSVQQGGIAGELFF.

The rearrangement links TRBV5-4 to TRBJ2-1; TRBD1 matches at 8 bases. There are 16 residues in the CDR3. After removal of 0 bases from V and 10 bases from J, the junction contained 12 bases not matched to a gene. The V gene's germline CDR1 is SGHNT and CDR2 YYREEE (reference sequence). The chain's CDR3 is CASSLAYPGGGHEQFF. CDR3 sequence (DNA): TGTGCCAGCAGCTTGGCGTACCCAGGGGGCGGACACGAGCAGTTCTTC.

This chain links TRBV4-3 with TRBJ2-1; possibly TRBD2 for D (5 bases). The CDR3 has 15 amino acids. CDR1 is LGHNA and CDR2 is YSLEER in the germline V gene. V was pared by 0 bases and J by 1 base, with 7 bases between. CDR3 sequence (DNA): TGCGCCAGCAGCCAAGACAGCGGATCCTACAATGAGCAGTTCTTC. This sequence encodes CASSQDSGSYNEQFF.

The genes are TRBV5-1 and TRBJ2-1; TRBD2 matches at 9 bases. The V segment lost 4 bases and the J segment 9 bases; nucleotides outside the gene matches: 11. The CDR3 length is 15 residues. CDR1 and CDR2 from the germline V gene are SGHRS and YFSETQ. The CDR3 sequence is CASSKPSGATIEQFF. CDR3 nucleotide sequence: TGCGCCAGCAGCAAACCTAGCGGGGCTACTATTGAGCAGTTCTTC.

V and J are TRBV28 and TRBJ2-3; the match to TRBD2 covers 8 bases. In germline, CDR1 is MDHEN, CDR2 SYDVKM. Germline trimming cut 3 bases from V and 2 bases from J; bases unmatched to any gene: 7. The CDR3 totals 16 residues. The DNA for the CDR3 is TGTGCCAGCAGTTTTGGGGGACTAGTGGTCACAGATACGCAGTATTTT. It yields the protein CASSFGGLVVTDTQYF. The whole variable domain, remainder taken from reference TRBV28 and TRBJ2-3, is DVKVTQSSRYLVKRTGEKVFLECVQDMDHENMFWYRQDPGLGLRLIYFSYDVKMKEKGDIPEGYSVSREKKERFSLILESASTNQTSMYLCASSFGGLVVTDTQYFGPGTRLTVL.

V usage is TRBV9 and J usage is TRBJ1-4; tentative D call: TRBD1 (5 bases). The ends were cut back, 3 bases at V and 8 bases at J, with 14 bases in the middle. The CDR3 totals 14 residues. From germline, CDR1 is SGDLS and CDR2 YYNGEE. CDR3 nucleotides: TGTGCCAGCAGCGGAATCGGACACGGGGAAAAACTGTTTTTT. Protein: CASSGIGHGEKLFF.